One and the same sample provided the 17 T cell receptor beta chains below, sequenced in a study of T cell responses to AZD1222 COVID-19 vaccine. Repertoires were generated with immunoSEQ multiplex PCR, while TCRdb's copy carries only in-frame clones and drops some. In the table there are 140,000 or so clones, 85% to 90% of which are singletons. The sample in question was peripheral blood, obtained 28 days after the second AZD1222 dose. The receptors originated from an adult who received the AZD1222 COVID-19 vaccine.

The rearrangement links TRBV6-1 to TRBJ1-5, with D possibly TRBD1 on 6 matching bases. Germline CDR1 MNHNS, CDR2 SASEGT. Trimming took off 1 base at V and 1 base at J, with 8 bases between the two ends. The length of the CDR3 is 15 residues. DNA of the CDR3: TGTGCCAGCAGTGAAGTGGGGGCAAGCAATCAGCCCCAGCATTTT. It codes for CASSEVGASNQPQHF.

The chain is built from TRBV24-1 and TRBJ2-2, with 11 bases identical to TRBD2. Per the germline V gene, CDR1 is KGHDR and CDR2 is SFDVKD. The CDR3 is made up of 15 amino acids. The V gene end was trimmed by 12 bases and the J gene end by 5 bases; junction bases not matched to a gene: 10. In DNA, the CDR3 is TGTGCCTCATCACTAGCGGGGGAAGGAACCGGGGAGCTGTTTTTT. Translated: CASSLAGEGTGELFF.

The chain carries TRBV6-5 and TRBJ2-7; 8 nucleotides align to TRBD2. The length of the CDR3 is 15 residues. Germline V gene lookup returns CDR1 MNHEY and CDR2 SVGAGI. Trimming took 0 bases from V and 4 from J; bases not matched to a gene: 5. The CDR3 DNA reads as TGTGCCAGCAGTTACTCGTCCGGGAGGGGGTACGAGCAGTACTTC. Translating gives CASSYSSGRGYEQYF.

The chain uses TRBV15 and TRBJ1-5, with TRBD1 matching 7 bases. Looked up from germline, CDR1 is LNHNV and CDR2 is YYDKDF (reference sequence). This CDR3 spans 16 amino acids. Unmatched junction bases numbered 7, after V lost 1 base and J lost 4 bases. CDR3 region: CATSRAQGIGNQPQHF. The CDR3 DNA reads as TGTGCCACCAGCAGAGCACAGGGGATCGGGAATCAGCCCCAGCATTTT.

V is TRBV6-2 or TRBV6-3 and J is TRBJ1-2, with TRBD1 matching over 9 bases. The V gene end was trimmed by 2 bases and the J gene end by 5 bases; junction bases not matched to a gene: 6. The germline V gene encodes CDR1 MNHEY and CDR2 SVGEGT. The CDR3 sequence is 15 residues long. The CDR3 DNA reads as TGTGCCAGCAGTTACCCGCTCGGACAGGGGTATGGCTACACCTTC. Protein sequence: CASSYPLGQGYGYTF.

The chain has TRBV30 and TRBJ2-2; D is perhaps TRBD1 (5 bases). From germline, CDR1 is GTSNPN and CDR2 SVGIG (reference sequence). The CDR3 runs 12 residues. V gave up 3 bases and J gave up 3 bases, with 5 bases separating them. The CDR3 is CAWRGHTGELFF. As DNA, the CDR3 is TGTGCCTGGAGGGGGCACACCGGGGAGCTGTTTTTT.

The rearrangement uses TRBV7-2 and TRBJ2-5; 9 bases line up with TRBD2. This CDR3 is 16 amino acids long. The V segment lost 6 bases and the J segment 7 bases; nucleotides outside the gene matches: 15. Per germline, CDR1 SGHTA and CDR2 FQGNSA. CDR3 region: CASRFERGARPGTQYF. The CDR3 region has the DNA TGTGCCAGCAGATTCGAGCGGGGGGCCCGCCCGGGGACCCAGTACTTC.

This rearrangement joins TRBV28 to TRBJ1-4; D may be TRBD1 (6 bases). V was clipped by 8 bases and J by 13 bases, with 17 bases between them. The V gene's germline CDR1 is MDHEN and CDR2 SYDVKM. There are 12 residues in the CDR3. The DNA of the CDR3 is TGTGCCAGCGGCCCGGGACACCGAGTACTGTTTTTT. Its translation: CASGPGHRVLFF.

V and J are TRBV29-1 and TRBJ2-1, with D possibly TRBD1 on 6 matching bases. Between the trimmed V and J ends, which lost 8 bases and 0 bases, there was a span of 14 bases. The CDR3 runs 14 residues. Germline CDR1 and CDR2: SQVTM and ANQGSEA. DNA for the CDR3: TGCAGCCTTGGAACAGGGAGCTCCTACAATGAGCAGTTCTTC. Translating gives CSLGTGSSYNEQFF.

In its sample, this clone was seen once. The gene calls are TRBV7-9 and TRBJ2-7, with 8 bases that match TRBD1. The CDR3 loop spans 15 amino acids. V was clipped by 4 bases and J by 1 base; unmatched bases: 6. CDR1 is SEHNR and CDR2 is FQNEAQ in the germline V gene (reference sequence). CDR3 in DNA: TGTGCCAGCAGCTCCCGGACAGGGATTTCCTACGAGCAGTACTTC. Translated, it gives CASSSRTGISYEQYF.

J is TRBJ1-3 and V is TRBV7-9; 8 nucleotides match TRBD1. Germline lookup yields CDR1 SEHNR and CDR2 FQNEAQ (reference sequence). The CDR3 sequence is 17 residues long. The V and J ends lost 0 bases and 3 bases, in that order; junction bases with no gene match: 7. The CDR3 DNA reads as TGTGCCAGCAGCTTAGCTAATCCAGGGGGCTATGGAAACACCATATATTTT. As protein: CASSLANPGGYGNTIYF.

The rearrangement joins TRBV30 to TRBJ1-5; D might be TRBD1 (5 bases). The CDR3 covers 13 residues. V dropped 5 bases and J dropped 7 bases, with 15 bases sitting between them. Germline lookup yields CDR1 GTSNPN and CDR2 SVGIG (reference sequence). The CDR3 DNA is TGTGCCTGGCACCAGGGTGTTTCGCAGCCCCAGCATTTT. This sequence encodes CAWHQGVSQPQHF.

The chain joins TRBV11-3 to TRBJ2-1; D is perhaps TRBD1 (7 bases). The V end lost 3 bases, the J end lost 4 bases, and 13 bases lay between the germline ends. The CDR3 spans 15 residues. CDR1 and CDR2 (germline): SGHNT, YENEEA. The CDR3 sequence is CASSLGGQTYNEQFF. The CDR3 DNA reads TGTGCCAGCAGCTTGGGGGGACAGACTTACAATGAGCAGTTCTTC. The full variable domain, completed using reference TRBV11-3 and TRBJ2-1, is EAGVVQSPRYKIIEKKQPVAFWCNPISGHNTLYWYLQNLGQGPELLIRYENEEAVDDSQLPKDRFSAERLKGVDSTLKIQPAELGDSAVYLCASSLGGQTYNEQFFGPGTRLTVL.

The rearrangement links TRBV4-3 to TRBJ1-5; a possible D gene is TRBD1 (5 bases). This CDR3 comprises 14 residues. Trimming cost V 0 bases and J 7 bases, with 10 bases left between them. Germline CDR1 LGHNA, CDR2 YSLEER. The CDR3 protein is CASSQDWGEQPQHF. CDR3 coding DNA: TGCGCCAGCAGCCAAGATTGGGGGGAGCAGCCCCAGCATTTT.

The chain uses TRBV9 and TRBJ2-1; TRBD2 matches 8 bases. This CDR3 spans 18 amino acids. V shed 4 bases, J shed 4 bases, and the junction held 16 bases outside the gene matches. CDR1 and CDR2 (germline): SGDLS, YYNGEE. CDR3 nucleotide sequence: TGTGCCAGCAGCACCGGGGGGGCTAGCGGCACGTTTTACAATGAGCAGTTCTTC. Its translation is CASSTGGASGTFYNEQFF.

V usage is TRBV28 and J usage is TRBJ1-2; D is unclear. Germline CDR1 MDHEN, CDR2 SYDVKM. Trimming stripped 7 bases from V and 3 bases from J, with 12 bases between. The CDR3 runs 13 residues. CDR3 sequence (DNA): TGTGCCAGCACGAGGACTGAGGACTATGGCTACACCTTC. Its protein product is CASTRTEDYGYTF.

This clone was seen once. The chain's CDR3 is CASMPRADNEKLFF. The CDR3 bases are TGTGCCAGCATGCCCCGGGCAGATAATGAAAAACTGTTTTTT. The J gene is TRBJ1-4, the V gene TRBV2; D uncertain. From germline, CDR1 is SNHLY and CDR2 FYNNEI. Trimming took 7 bases from V and 4 from J, leaving 13 bases between them. CDR3 size: 14 residues.